Listed here are 5 T cell receptor beta chains from one sample, sequenced in a study of T cell responses to AZD1222 COVID-19 vaccine. Using immunoSEQ multiplex PCR, the repertoire was profiled, and TCRdb retains in-frame clones only, with some absent. This table has fewer than 85,000 clones, approximately 92% appearing once. Material: peripheral blood, obtained 28 days after the second AZD1222 dose. The receptors originated from an adult who received the AZD1222 COVID-19 vaccine.

The V gene is TRBV30, the J gene TRBJ2-5; 9 bases are a match to TRBD2. This CDR3 has 14 amino acids. Losses at the gene ends were 2 bases for V and 5 bases for J; bases not matched to a gene: 6. Per the germline V gene, CDR1 is GTSNPN and CDR2 is SVGIG (reference sequence). CDR3 in amino acids: CAWSLAGGLETQYF. The CDR3 DNA reads TGTGCCTGGAGTTTGGCGGGGGGGCTGGAGACCCAGTACTTC.

The rearrangement links TRBV3-1 (or the pseudogene TRBV3-2) to TRBJ1-1; perhaps TRBD1 as D (5 bases). This CDR3 comprises 14 residues. In germline, CDR1 is LGHDT, CDR2 YNNKEL (reference sequence). The V end lost 3 bases, the J end lost 5 bases, and 13 bases lay between the germline ends. The CDR3 coding sequence is TGTGCCAGCAGCCAGGGATCAGGGTGGACTGAAGCTTTCTTT. Amino acids: CASSQGSGWTEAFF.

The rearrangement uses TRBV9 and TRBJ2-3, with a tentative D call TRBD1 (5 bases). This CDR3 comprises 15 residues. V gave up 0 bases and J gave up 0 bases, with 8 bases separating them. CDR1 and CDR2 from the germline V gene are SGDLS and YYNGEE. CDR3 protein: CASSVEGVSTDTQYF. CDR3 sequence (DNA): TGTGCCAGCAGCGTAGAAGGGGTTAGCACAGATACGCAGTATTTT.

The chain joins TRBV24-1 to TRBJ2-1; 13 nucleotides align to TRBD2. CDR1 is KGHDR and CDR2 is SFDVKD in the germline V gene. This CDR3 comprises 17 residues. Trimming at V came to 3 bases and at J to 8 bases, leaving 9 bases not matched to a gene. CDR3 residues: CATSDAGLAGPQHEQFF. The CDR3 DNA reads as TGTGCCACCAGTGATGCGGGACTAGCGGGACCGCAACATGAGCAGTTCTTC.

This rearrangement joins TRBV6-5 to TRBJ1-2; D not resolved. Germline-derived CDR1 and CDR2 are MNHEY and SVGAGI. V dropped 0 bases and J dropped 10 bases, with 15 bases sitting between them. The CDR3 extends over 14 amino acids. The CDR3 protein is CASSYSQMWGDYTF. The CDR3 bases are TGTGCCAGCAGTTACTCGCAAATGTGGGGAGACTACACCTTC.